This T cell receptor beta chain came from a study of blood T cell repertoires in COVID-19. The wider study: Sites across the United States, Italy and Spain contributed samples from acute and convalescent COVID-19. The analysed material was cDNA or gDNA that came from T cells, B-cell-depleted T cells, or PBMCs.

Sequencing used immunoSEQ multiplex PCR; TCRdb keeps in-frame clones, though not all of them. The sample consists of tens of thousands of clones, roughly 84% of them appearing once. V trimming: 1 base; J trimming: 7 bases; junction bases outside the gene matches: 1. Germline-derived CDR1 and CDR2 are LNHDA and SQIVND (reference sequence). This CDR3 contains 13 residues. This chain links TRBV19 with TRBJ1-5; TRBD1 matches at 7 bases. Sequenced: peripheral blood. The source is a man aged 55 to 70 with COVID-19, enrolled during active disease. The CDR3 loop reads CASSIARGQPQHF. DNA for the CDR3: TGTGCCAGTAGTATAGCCAGGGGGCAGCCCCAGCATTTT. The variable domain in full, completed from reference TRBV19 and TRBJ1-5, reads DGGITQSPKYLFRKEGQNVTLSCEQNLNHDAMYWYRQDPGQGLRLIYYSQIVNDFQKGDIAEGYSVSREKKESFPLTVTSAQKNPTAFYLCASSIARGQPQHFGDGTRLSIL.